This entry is about one T cell receptor beta chain. TCR beta CDR3 region amplification was performed from RNA transcripts. Using the HTBI primer set, a first-round RT-PCR was run on the TCR CDR3. One entry per CDR3 protein, called by TCRdb with MiXCR from the multiplex PCR reads. The data show roughly 570,000 distinct CDR3 sequences, about half seen once. Germline lookup yields CDR1 SQVTM and CDR2 ANQGSEA. This CDR3 is built from 13 residues. Trimming shortened V by 8 bases and J by 2 bases, and 16 bases separated the two germline ends. It was considered stable Graves' hyperthyroidism when ophthalmopathy did not progress within 18 months. Patients aged 18 to 65 with hyperthyroidism were newly diagnosed, with duration under 2 months. This entry belongs to a study of T cells in Graves' hyperthyroidism and ophthalmopathy.

The V call is TRBV29-1, the J call TRBJ2-7; D possibly corresponds to TRBD2 (5 bases). This clonotype originated in a woman under 30 with Graves' hyperthyroidism. Sequencing was carried out using peripheral blood or thyroid tissue (not recorded which). The CDR3 DNA is TGCAGCTTAGCGAGCGGACCGACCTACGAGCAGTACTTC. It translates to CSLASGPTYEQYF.